These T cell receptor beta chains were read from a single sample in a study of blood T cells in healthy people across ages. TCRdb re-derived calls from the 5' RACE reads in MiXCR, one entry per CDR3 protein. The sample has 650,000 to 1,000,000 distinct CDR3 sequences, around 36% seen once. Specimen: blood. Receptors were obtained from a man between 18 and 35 years old in good health. The CDR3 runs from the conserved cysteine through the conserved F or W. The D gene is left open where the match is weak. Clone size is not always given. Where it is, it says once, few, many or a class for expanded clones.

clone_size	d_call	v_call	j_call	cdr3_aa	cdr3_nt
many	TRBD2	TRBV20-1	TRBJ2-7	CSARGGQTYEQYF	TGCAGTGCTAGGGGAGGGCAAACCTACGAGCAGTACTTC
many	NA	TRBV7-2	TRBJ2-3	CASTLPGQGSDTQYF	TGTGCCAGCACCCTGCCGGGACAAGGGTCAGATACGCAGTATTTT
few	TRBD1	TRBV27	TRBJ1-2	CASSRRDRGFGYTF	TGTGCCAGCAGTCGCCGGGACAGGGGTTTTGGCTACACCTTC
NA	NA	TRBV20-1	TRBJ1-5	CSAVDSIVQPQHF	TGCAGTGCGGTCGACTCAATTGTACAGCCCCAGCATTTT
NA	NA	TRBV27	TRBJ2-7	CASSPLGRAAYEQYF	TGTGCCAGCAGTCCCTTAGGACGGGCAGCATACGAGCAGTACTTC
NA	NA	TRBV11-2	TRBJ1-6	CASSPHLSGTSPLHF	TGTGCCAGCAGCCCCCACCTATCCGGAACTTCACCCCTCCACTTT
few	TRBD1	TRBV20-1	TRBJ2-3	CSARESPPEDDRATYTDTQYF	TGCAGTGCTAGAGAGAGCCCCCCCGAAGACGACAGGGCCACCTACACAGATACGCAGTATTTT
few	TRBD1	TRBV29-1	TRBJ2-7	CSVYGNRGTYEQYF	TGCAGCGTTTACGGGAACAGGGGAACCTACGAGCAGTACTTC
NA	TRBD1	TRBV15	TRBJ2-3	CATSRSRGGAIADTQYF	TGTGCCACCAGCAGAAGCAGAGGGGGCGCAATAGCAGATACGCAGTATTTT
NA	TRBD2	TRBV30	TRBJ2-7	CAGGVSYEQYF	TGTGCCGGGGGGGTGTCCTACGAGCAGTACTTC
NA	TRBD1	TRBV20-1	TRBJ1-4	CSARDEDRGGEKLFF	TGCAGTGCTAGAGACGAGGACAGGGGAGGTGAAAAACTGTTTTTT
NA	NA	TRBV20-1	TRBJ2-7	CSARDVARSSYKQYF	TGCAGTGCTAGAGATGTAGCCAGAAGCTCCTACAAGCAGTACTTC
NA	TRBD1	TRBV5-6	TRBJ1-2	CASSRDRGVTDYGYTF	TGTGCCAGCAGCCGTGACAGGGGCGTTACAGACTATGGCTACACCTTC
NA	TRBD1	TRBV6-2/TRBV6-3	TRBJ2-2	CASSYTGTANTGELFF	TGTGCCAGCAGTTACACCGGGACAGCGAACACCGGGGAGCTGTTTTTT
NA	NA	TRBV4-2	TRBJ1-5	CASSQETAYPAQHF	TGTGCCAGCAGCCAAGAGACAGCATATCCCGCCCAGCATTTT
NA	TRBD1	TRBV4-3	TRBJ2-3	CASSRETGASADTQYF	TGCGCCAGCAGCCGCGAGACAGGGGCATCGGCAGATACGCAGTATTTT
few	NA	TRBV4-2	TRBJ2-1	CASSQDPEVSKQFF	TGTGCCAGCAGCCAAGACCCCGAGGTCAGTAAGCAGTTCTTC
NA	NA	TRBV6-1	TRBJ2-5	CASARAWTQYF	TGTGCCAGCGCCCGAGCATGGACCCAGTACTTC
few	TRBD1	TRBV28	TRBJ1-2	CASRGDSPYGYTF	TGTGCCAGCAGAGGGGACAGTCCCTATGGCTACACCTTC
few	NA	TRBV4-3	TRBJ1-1	CASSQVGKKVTEAFF	TGCGCCAGCAGCCAAGTAGGGAAGAAGGTAACTGAAGCTTTCTTT